This entry describes one T cell receptor (beta chain). This CDR3 has 15 residues. Germline CDR1 is KGHSH and CDR2 is LQKENI. The ends lost 0 bases at V and 4 bases at J; junction bases unmatched: 3. This sample stems from a study of T-cell memory formation after mild COVID-19. TCRdb re-called the 5' RACE reads with MiXCR, one entry per CDR3 protein. This table has roughly 120,000 distinct CDR3 sequences, approximately 15% appearing once. The sequencing sample was made of PBMCs or a T cell subset sorted from them (not recorded which). This sequence joins TRBV18 and TRBJ2-5; TRBD2 matches 9 bases. The origin of this receptor is an adult woman who had mild COVID-19 (a few samples of this study predate the infection). Cell type and time point are not known. CDR3 sequence (DNA): TGTGCCAGCTCACCACCAGAAGCGGGGGGAGAGACCCAGTACTTC. Translating gives CASSPPEAGGETQYF.